This T cell receptor beta chain was retrieved from a study of blood T cell repertoires in COVID-19 (dated by TCRdb to about 2020). Regarding the study in general: Samples covering the acute and convalescent phases of COVID-19 were provided by collaborators in the United States, Italy and Spain. The prospective study material was composed of cDNA or gDNA derived from T cells, B-cell-depleted T cells, or PBMCs. Deeply sampled blood TCRbeta repertoires from subjects exposed to, actively infected with, or recovered from COVID-19 were included in the dataset. The repertoires were released in a freely available public database meant as a resource for research on the immune response to SARS-CoV-2. Samples were obtained from the ongoing ImmuneRACE study (first 160 participants) and from 950 to 1,500 subjects provided by 6 global collaborators. A de-identified subject ID, COVID-19 status, age in years and sex were almost always included in the sample metadata. Where available, HLA class I and class II types were taken from metadata supplied by the sample provider and were not determined by assay-based typing. Results and caveats for the whole study, not just this receptor: The amount of clinical and demographic metadata varied by source and participant and was provided uncurated.

Whole blood was collected in K2EDTA tubes by collaborating institutions according to the institutions' own protocols. For TCRbeta analysis, collaborators shipped samples as frozen whole blood, isolated PBMCs, or DNA extracted from either of those sample types. The germline V gene yields KGHDR for CDR1 and SFDVKD for CDR2. Taken from cysteine to phenylalanine, the CDR3 has 14 residues. This entry keeps only the CDR3 DNA: 42 bases, framed from base 1. V is shortened by 0 bases, J by 6 bases, and the region joining them spans 10 bases. TCRbeta CDR3 regions were amplified from genomic DNA using the immunoSEQ Assay, a bias-controlled multiplex PCR. The authors' pipeline ran thus. The number of nucleated cells in each sample was estimated by amplification of reference gene primers within the assay. To quantify the absolute abundance of each unique TCRbeta CDR3 rearrangement, sequence reads were collapsed and filtered. For each sample, productive Simpson clonality was calculated as the square root of Simpson's diversity index across productive rearrangements. Drawn from immuneACCESS, this table holds only the in-frame rearrangements with V and J called that TCRdb kept. Clones are partly lost; checked studies trace under half to an unresolved V gene and leave the rest unexplained. V and J calls and clone size come straight from that table; D and trimming were deduced from the DNA. For this sample the table gives 150,000 to 200,000 clones, of which 81% were detected only once. The top ten clones comprise approximately 10% of the sample.

Notes on this clone: The antigen it binds to is not known. Base qualities are not at hand, and no much larger clone is one base apart.

The receptor comes from a man aged 55 to 70 with active or convalescent COVID-19. The rearranged chain carries TRBV24-1 and TRBJ1-2, with TRBD1 perhaps the D gene, on 6 matching bases. Material for sequencing was peripheral blood. At the DNA level, the sequence is TGTGCCACCAGTGATTTGTCCAGGACAGATGGCTACACCTTC. Translated, this is CATSDLSRTDGYTF.